This record covers a single TCR beta chain. Antigen unknown. The sample belongs to a study of beta chain features in type 1 diabetes. Points from the study as a whole: Fewer insertions but more deletions were seen at VDJ junctions in type 1 diabetes patients.

With 5 bases clipped from V and 7 bases from J, the junction kept 8 bases outside the gene matches. The CDR3 totals 12 residues. Germline CDR1 and CDR2: GTSNPN and SVGIG (reference sequence). Sequenced material consisted of expressed TCRB transcripts (all of the isolated RNA was reverse transcribed). Data came from immunoSEQ multiplex PCR; TCRdb stores just in-frame clones and leaves some out. The table records 130,000 to 150,000 clones, 40% to 55% of them present only once. The TCR sequence derives from a man aged 18 to 30 in good health. This chain uses TRBV30 with TRBJ2-7; the match to TRBD2 covers 7 bases. The sequenced sample consisted of Tregs from blood. CDR3 sequence: CAWGGVLEEQYF. CDR3 bases: TGTGCCTGGGGGGGGGTGCTAGAGGAGCAGTACTTC. The full variable domain, in which reference TRBV30 and TRBJ2-7 provide the parts outside the CDR3, is SQTIHQWPATLVQPVGSPLSLECTVEGTSNPNLYWYRQAAGRGLQLLFYSVGIGQISSEVPQNLSASRPQDRQFILSSKKLLLSDSGFYLCAWGGVLEEQYFGPGTRLTVT.